This T cell receptor (beta chain) came from a study of PD-L1 blockade in urothelial cancer. As to time point: pretreatment peripheral blood. Data came from immunoSEQ multiplex PCR; TCRdb stores just in-frame clones and leaves some out. This table has roughly 87,000 clones, roughly nine tenths appearing once. Germline CDR1 SGHRS, CDR2 YFSETQ. J was trimmed by 7 bases and V by 4 bases; bases with no gene match: 10. The CDR3 is made up of 15 amino acids. J is TRBJ2-4 and V is TRBV5-1; 8 bases match TRBD2. This receptor was identified in a woman older than 75 with urothelial cancer. Sequencing was performed on PBMCs, taken around atezolizumab (anti-PD-L1) treatment. CDR3 loop: CASSVGGASGNIQYF. The CDR3 nucleotides read TGCGCCAGCAGCGTGGGCGGTGCTAGCGGGAACATTCAGTACTTC.